The entry below describes one TCR beta chain. Repertoires were generated with immunoSEQ multiplex PCR, while TCRdb's copy carries only in-frame clones and drops some. The sample carries over 120,000 clones, roughly 80% recorded once. This specimen comes from a study of blood T cell repertoires in COVID-19. The CDR3 is 12 amino acids. Trimming removed 4 bases at V and 1 base at J, with 4 bases between. Germline assignment: CDR1 SGHRS and CDR2 YFSETQ. The sample taken for sequencing was PBMCs or T cells enriched from blood (not recorded which). This receptor was taken from a man in his fifties or sixties who had recovered from COVID-19. This sequence joins TRBV5-1 and TRBJ2-3; D is undetermined. The CDR3, as DNA: TGCGCCAGCAGCCCAGGCACAGATACGCAGTATTTT. Encoded protein: CASSPGTDTQYF.